What follows are 26 T cell receptor beta chains derived from one specimen sequenced in a study of human T cells and chemical hapten exposure. Sample time point: patch test 3, about 24 weeks after DPC sensitization. Treatment reported: therapeutic diphenylcyclopropenone sensitization with weekly scalp DPC. TCRdb independently ran MiXCR on the RACE reads; one entry per CDR3 protein. The sample lists about 90,000 distinct CDR3 sequences; roughly a tenth were seen once. This sample comprised whole blood, obtained in connection with sensitization to the hapten diphenylcyclopropenone (DPC). The receptors come from a woman younger than 45 with alopecia areata. Some clones in this sample may be carry-over from other donors' samples.

This clonotype has a handful of counts. The chain joins TRBV6-1 to TRBJ1-1; 8 bases fit TRBD1. The CDR3 contains 14 residues. In germline, CDR1 is MNHNS, CDR2 SASEGT. Trimming at V came to 6 bases and at J to 4 bases, leaving 7 bases not matched to a gene. The DNA for the CDR3 is TGTGCCAGCAGGGTGACAGGGGAGGGCACTGAAGCTTTCTTT. Encoded protein: CASRVTGEGTEAFF.

The V gene is TRBV20-1, the J gene TRBJ1-5; maybe TRBD1 (5 bases). Germline values: CDR1 DFQATT, CDR2 SNEGSKA (reference sequence). V lost 7 bases and J lost 4, with 17 bases in between. CDR3 size: 14 residues. CDR3 bases: TGCAGTGGTCGGACACCCTCGCCAAATCAGCCCCAGCATTTT. Translation: CSGRTPSPNQPQHF.

This clonotype was counted ten times or more. This chain links TRBV7-2 with TRBJ1-5, with D possibly TRBD1 on 6 matching bases. The CDR3 sequence is 15 residues long. CDR1 and CDR2 from the germline V gene are SGHTA and FQGNSA. V gave up 2 bases and J gave up 6 bases, with 14 bases separating them. The CDR3 bases are TGTGCCAGCAGCTTAACCACAGGGTCGGGTCAGCCCCAGCATTTT. It specifies CASSLTTGSGQPQHF.

This clonotype was detected ten times or more. The gene calls are TRBV20-1 and TRBJ2-5; 7 bases are a match to TRBD2. J gave up 2 bases and V 2 bases, and 11 bases lay outside the gene matches. Germline V gene lookup returns CDR1 DFQATT and CDR2 SNEGSKA (reference sequence). CDR3 length: 16 residues. The CDR3 DNA reads as TGCAGTGCTAGACTCTTCGGGGCTAGCGGACAAGAGACCCAGTACTTC. This encodes CSARLFGASGQETQYF.

This clonotype was found many times. This chain connects TRBV28 to TRBJ1-2; TRBD1 matches 7 bases. The CDR3 contains 16 residues. Germline CDR1 is MDHEN and CDR2 is SYDVKM. V lost 5 bases to trimming and J lost 7 bases; unmatched junction nucleotides: 16. DNA of the CDR3: TGTGCCAGCAGTCCTCCGGGGGCACAGGGGCTCGTTGGCTACACCTTC. It translates to CASSPPGAQGLVGYTF.

In its sample, this clonotype was seen many times. The chain joins TRBV29-1 to TRBJ2-5; TRBD2 aligns across 11 bases. The V gene's germline CDR1 is SQVTM and CDR2 ANQGSEA. Trimming took 2 bases from V and 5 from J; bases not matched to a gene: 22. The CDR3 covers 20 residues. The CDR3 protein is CSVEMVYSGGAVEGWETQYF. The CDR3 DNA reads as TGCAGCGTTGAAATGGTGTATAGCGGGGGGGCCGTTGAGGGCTGGGAGACCCAGTACTTC.

This clonotype was detected many times. The V and J genes are TRBV29-1 and TRBJ1-2; TRBD1 matches 8 bases. The germline CDR1 and CDR2 sequences are SQVTM and ANQGSEA. CDR3 length: 13 amino acids. V dropped 8 bases and J dropped 9; count of bases not matched to a gene: 14. CDR3 nucleotides: TGCAGCTCTGCGACAGGGGCCGGCAAAAGCTACACCTTC. Translation gives CSSATGAGKSYTF.

This clonotype was counted many times. The chain is built from TRBV27 and TRBJ2-5; TRBD1 agrees at 8 bases. Germline V gene data show CDR1 as MNHEY and CDR2 as SMNVEV (reference sequence). V lost 6 bases, J lost 5 bases, and 11 bases stayed unmatched. CDR3 length equals 15 residues. CDR3 nucleotide sequence: TGTGCCAGCAGCCAACTCGGACAGGGCGCCGAGACCCAGTACTTC. The encoded protein is CASSQLGQGAETQYF.

In its sample, this clonotype was seen a few times. The chain joins TRBV19 to TRBJ1-2; tentatively, D is TRBD1 (5 bases). This CDR3 has 15 amino acids. Germline CDR1 is LNHDA and CDR2 is SQIVND (reference sequence). With 3 bases removed from V and 3 bases from J, the gap between germline ends came to 14 bases. The CDR3 coding sequence is TGTGCCAGTAGTATTTCTACCGGGACGGACTATGGCTACACCTTC. It specifies CASSISTGTDYGYTF.

This chain connects TRBV6-2 or TRBV6-3 to TRBJ2-1; no clear D gene. V was pared by 2 bases and J by 8 bases, with 10 bases between. CDR3 length: 13 residues. Looked up from germline, CDR1 is MNHEY and CDR2 is SVGEGT. The CDR3 reads CASSYPRWDEQFF. The CDR3 bases are TGTGCCAGCAGTTACCCACGGTGGGATGAGCAGTTCTTC.

This clonotype appeared a few times. The chain links TRBV10-2 to TRBJ1-1; TRBD1 matches at 10 bases. J gave up 4 bases and V 1 base, and 0 bases lay outside the gene matches. The CDR3 runs to 14 residues. Germline CDR1 reads WSHSY; CDR2 reads SAAADI. CDR3 DNA: TGCGCCAGCAGTGAGTGGACAGGGGGCACTGAAGCTTTCTTT. Translation: CASSEWTGGTEAFF.

This clonotype was counted many times. This CDR3 is CASSIDQGTGANVLTF. In DNA, the CDR3 is TGTGCCAGTAGTATAGATCAGGGCACCGGGGCCAACGTCCTGACTTTC. The chain is built from TRBV19 and TRBJ2-6; TRBD1 is a possible D gene (5 bases). The V and J ends lost 0 bases and 4 bases respectively, with 10 bases between them. The germline V gene has CDR1 LNHDA and CDR2 SQIVND (reference sequence). The CDR3 covers 16 residues.

As to this clonotype: A much larger clone sits a single nucleotide away, making a read error possible. V gene TRBV19 combines with J gene TRBJ2-1; 9 nucleotides agree with TRBD2. Germline lookup yields CDR1 LNHDA and CDR2 SQIVND (reference sequence). This CDR3 has 15 amino acids. CDR3: CTSSISSGAYNEQFF. Here the CDR3 DNA reads TGTACCAGTAGTATTTCTAGCGGGGCCTACAATGAGCAGTTCTTC.

V usage is TRBV9 and J usage is TRBJ1-2; no definite D call. V was cut by 0 bases and J by 6 bases, with 15 bases left in between. The V gene's germline CDR1 is SGDLS and CDR2 YYNGEE. The CDR3 is made up of 15 amino acids. CDR3 DNA sequence: TGTGCCAGCAGCGTAGTATCAGCAGGAAGTGATGGCTACACCTTC. Translated, it gives CASSVVSAGSDGYTF. Filled out from reference TRBV9 and TRBJ1-2, the complete variable domain reads DSGVTQTPKHLITATGQRVTLRCSPRSGDLSVYWYQQSLDQGLQFLIQYYNGEERAKGNILERFSAQQFPDLHSELNLSSLELGDSALYFCASSVVSAGSDGYTFGSGTRLTVV.

This clonotype came up many times. The chain has TRBV6-2 or TRBV6-3 and TRBJ2-5; possible D gene TRBD2, 6 bases. Germline V gene sequence: CDR1 MNHEY, CDR2 SVGEGT. CDR3 length equals 14 residues. Trimming left V 6 bases short and J 1 base short, with 12 bases between. The CDR3 here is CASRRTSSQETQYF. CDR3 bases: TGTGCCAGCAGGCGAACTAGCAGCCAAGAGACCCAGTACTTC.

This clonotype was counted ten times or more. The chain combines TRBV28 with TRBJ2-1, with 9 bases identical to TRBD2. V dropped 3 bases and J dropped 14; count of bases not matched to a gene: 14. The CDR3 has 15 residues. Looked up from germline, CDR1 is MDHEN and CDR2 is SYDVKM. CDR3 bases: TGTGCCAGCAGTTTGGCGGGAGGGCCTATTAACGGGGAGTTCTTC. Its translation: CASSLAGGPINGEFF.

This clonotype was detected only a few times. V gene TRBV2 combines with J gene TRBJ2-2; D remains ambiguous. The length of the CDR3 is 14 residues. Trimming left V 7 bases short and J 4 bases short, with 13 bases between. The germline gives CDR1 SNHLY, CDR2 FYNNEI. For the CDR3, the DNA is TGTGCCAGCATCGCAGCCACAATCACCGGGGAGCTGTTTTTT. Translating it yields CASIAATITGELFF. The variable domain in full, with the rest retrieved from reference TRBV2 and TRBJ2-2, is EPEVTQTPSHQVTQMGQEVILRCVPISNHLYFYWYRQILGQKVEFLVSFYNNEISEKSEIFDDQFSVERPDGSNFTLKIRSTKLEDSAMYFCASIAATITGELFFGEGSRLTVL.

The chain is built from TRBV29-1 and TRBJ1-1; a possible D gene is TRBD1 (6 bases). From germline, CDR1 is SQVTM and CDR2 ANQGSEA. This CDR3 region has 14 residues. The V end lost 4 bases, the J end lost 1 base, and 13 bases lay between the germline ends. The chain's CDR3 is CSVVSGTSNTEAFF. CDR3 sequence (DNA): TGCAGCGTTGTTTCAGGGACATCGAACACTGAAGCTTTCTTT.

This clonotype was seen ten or more times. The chain has TRBV6-4 and TRBJ2-1, with 10 bases fitting TRBD2. This CDR3 has 15 residues. Trimming removed 2 bases from V and 7 bases from J; junction bases left unmatched: 5. The V gene's germline CDR1 is MRHNA and CDR2 SNTAGT. CDR3 DNA: TGTGCCAGCAGTGACCCAACTAGCGGGGTTAATGAGCAGTTCTTC. Translation: CASSDPTSGVNEQFF.

This clonotype was detected only a few times. This chain connects TRBV28 to TRBJ1-6; unclear D gene. The CDR3 has 14 residues. Germline V lookup: CDR1 MDHEN, CDR2 SYDVKM. The V and J ends lost 3 bases and 7 bases respectively, with 10 bases between them. The CDR3 here is CASSLEQWNSPLHF. The CDR3 DNA reads TGTGCCAGCAGTTTGGAACAGTGGAATTCACCCCTCCACTTT.

CDR3 DNA: TGTGCCAGCCAAAATTCTGGGGCCAACGTCCTGACTTTC. Protein sequence: CASQNSGANVLTF. The V call is TRBV28, the J call TRBJ2-6, with D hard to call. Germline values: CDR1 MDHEN, CDR2 SYDVKM. The CDR3 covers 13 residues. Trimming took off 8 bases at V and 1 base at J, with 6 bases between the two ends.

This clonotype was observed a handful of times. CDR3: CASSLESVPLRGEQFF. In DNA form, the CDR3 reads TGTGCCAGCAGCTTAGAGTCAGTCCCTCTTCGAGGAGAGCAGTTCTTC. The rearrangement links TRBV11-2 to TRBJ2-1; D unclear. The CDR3 spans 16 residues. Between the trimmed V and J ends, which lost 0 bases and 10 bases, there was a span of 19 bases. Germline assignment: CDR1 SGHAT and CDR2 FQNNGV.

This clonotype was counted between two and nine times. The chain carries TRBV6-1 and TRBJ1-6; D gene unclear. Germline CDR1 is MNHNS and CDR2 is SASEGT. V was shortened by 4 bases and J by 2 bases, with 21 bases between the two germline ends. The CDR3 contains 19 residues. Written as DNA, the CDR3 is TGTGCCAGCAGTGGAGGCAATTCGGAAAGGGTGGCCTATAATTCACCCCTCCACTTT. It encodes CASSGGNSERVAYNSPLHF.

This clonotype was seen ten or more times. This chain uses TRBV5-1 with TRBJ1-6; perhaps TRBD1 as D (6 bases). V shed 6 bases and J shed 5 bases, with 12 bases lying between them. This CDR3 has 14 residues. The germline V gene has CDR1 SGHRS and CDR2 YFSETQ. The CDR3 DNA is TGCGCCAGCACCGAAGGACAGAATAATTCACCCCTCCACTTT. Amino acids: CASTEGQNNSPLHF.

This clonotype was seen a handful of times. This rearrangement joins TRBV11-2 to TRBJ1-4, with TRBD1 as a possible D gene (5 bases). Germline lookup yields CDR1 SGHAT and CDR2 FQNNGV. V was shortened by 2 bases and J by 5 bases, with 12 bases between the two germline ends. CDR3 size: 15 residues. In DNA, the CDR3 is TGTGCCAGCAGCTTATGGGCAGGGAAGAATGAAAAACTGTTTTTT. This translates into CASSLWAGKNEKLFF.

This clonotype was seen a few times. The chain combines TRBV6-1 with TRBJ2-7; D perhaps matches TRBD2 (5 bases). The length of the CDR3 is 15 residues. Looked up from germline, CDR1 is MNHNS and CDR2 is SASEGT. Between the trimmed V and J ends, which lost 0 bases and 3 bases, there was a span of 12 bases. The CDR3 reads CASSEALGSFYEQYV. For the CDR3, the DNA is TGTGCCAGCAGTGAAGCACTAGGTTCTTTCTACGAGCAGTACGTC.